A single sample gave rise to the 19 T cell receptor beta chains below, sequenced in a study of T cell changes during pregnancy in multiple sclerosis. Libraries were prepared by immunoSEQ multiplex PCR; TCRdb keeps only in-frame clonotypes and omits some of them. The sample records tens of thousands of clones, 90% to 95% being singletons. This specimen consisted of peripheral blood, obtained after pregnancy. The receptor set was obtained from a female donor with multiple sclerosis, enrolled in a pregnancy study.

J is TRBJ2-7 and V is TRBV21-1; the table's D call of TRBD1 was not tested on the DNA. TRBV21-1 is a pseudogene locus. This CDR3 has 18 residues. CDR3 DNA: TGTGCCAGCAGCAAATACCCGGTCCAGGGGGCGATTACCTACGAGCAGTACTTC. It translates to CASSKYPVQGAITYEQYF.

This clone was seen a single time. This chain links TRBV28 with TRBJ2-1, with 9 nucleotides matching TRBD2. CDR3 length: 16 amino acids. V was pared by 8 bases and J by 2 bases, with 10 bases of the junction left unmatched. Per the germline V gene, CDR1 is MDHEN and CDR2 is SYDVKM. The CDR3 loop reads CASVPLAGVTYNEQFF. The CDR3 DNA reads TGTGCCAGCGTTCCATTAGCGGGAGTTACCTACAATGAGCAGTTCTTC.

The chain couples TRBV11-1 to TRBJ2-2; 14 nucleotides agree with TRBD2. J gave up 3 bases and V 5 bases, and 5 bases lay outside the gene matches. The CDR3 totals 17 residues. CDR1 and CDR2 from the germline V gene are SGHAT and FQDESV (reference sequence). The CDR3 DNA sequence: TGTGCCAGCAGCCCTCCGGGACTAGCGGGGGACACCGGGGAGCTGTTTTTT. Its protein product is CASSPPGLAGDTGELFF.

The V call is TRBV2, the J call TRBJ1-2; 7 nucleotides match TRBD1. V shed 2 bases, J shed 8 bases, and the junction held 2 bases outside the gene matches. Germline CDR1 reads SNHLY; CDR2 reads FYNNEI. The length of the CDR3 is 12 residues. CDR3 region: CASSETGEGYTF. The CDR3 nucleotides are TGTGCCAGCAGTGAAACAGGGGAAGGCTACACCTTC.

This chain connects TRBV18 to TRBJ2-7; 13 nucleotides match TRBD2. The CDR3 sequence is 16 residues long. The trim removed 6 bases at V and 2 bases at J, leaving 7 bases unmatched. Per the germline V gene, CDR1 is KGHSH and CDR2 is LQKENI. CDR3 nucleotides: TGTGCCAGCTCGCGGACTAGCGGGAGCCCCCCCTACGAGCAGTACTTC. Its translation is CASSRTSGSPPYEQYF.

The chain carries TRBV18 and TRBJ2-2; weak D call: TRBD1 (6 bases). This CDR3 region has 14 residues. Germline assignment: CDR1 KGHSH and CDR2 LQKENI. The V and J ends lost 5 bases and 6 bases respectively, with 13 bases between them. The CDR3 spells CASSVTGTAGELFF. In DNA form, the CDR3 reads TGTGCCAGCTCAGTCACAGGGACGGCCGGGGAGCTGTTTTTT.

This chain links TRBV28 with TRBJ2-2; 12 bases match TRBD2. J lost 5 bases, V lost 8 bases, and 6 bases had no gene match. The CDR3 is 15 amino acids. Germline CDR1 is MDHEN and CDR2 is SYDVKM. CDR3 bases: TGTGCCAGCCTCCCTAGCGGGAGGGGTACCGGGGAGCTGTTTTTT. Residues: CASLPSGRGTGELFF.

The chain recombines TRBV5-1 with TRBJ2-1; tentatively, D is TRBD1 (6 bases). The germline CDR1 and CDR2 sequences are SGHRS and YFSETQ. Trimming removed 2 bases from V and 0 bases from J, with 12 bases in between. This CDR3 region has 16 residues. The CDR3 region is CASSFGGASSYNEQFF. CDR3 nucleotides: TGCGCCAGCAGCTTTGGGGGCGCCAGCTCCTACAATGAGCAGTTCTTC.

This rearrangement joins TRBV19 to TRBJ1-2; TRBD1 aligns across 8 bases. Germline V gene data show CDR1 as LNHDA and CDR2 as SQIVND (reference sequence). The J segment lost 8 bases and the V segment lost 6 bases, leaving 8 bases of the junction unmatched. This CDR3 has 13 amino acids. CDR3 sequence reads: CASSESGGGGYTF. CDR3 DNA: TGTGCCAGTAGCGAGTCAGGGGGCGGCGGCTACACCTTC.

J is TRBJ1-2 and V is TRBV19; 7 bases agree with TRBD1. V shed 2 bases, J shed 4 bases, and the junction held 4 bases outside the gene matches. The CDR3 is 14 residues long. Germline loops: CDR1 LNHDA, CDR2 SQIVND (reference sequence). CDR3 DNA: TGTGCCAGTAGTATAAGGGACAGCAGCTATGGCTACACCTTC. It encodes CASSIRDSSYGYTF. Full variable domain (remainder filled in from reference TRBV19 and TRBJ1-2): DGGITQSPKYLFRKEGQNVTLSCEQNLNHDAMYWYRQDPGQGLRLIYYSQIVNDFQKGDIAEGYSVSREKKESFPLTVTSAQKNPTAFYLCASSIRDSSYGYTFGSGTRLTVV.

The chain couples TRBV7-9 to TRBJ1-1, with D possibly being TRBD1 (5 bases). Trimming removed 4 bases at V and 5 bases at J, with 20 bases between. The CDR3 consists of 16 residues. Germline V gene sequence: CDR1 SEHNR, CDR2 FQNEAQ (reference sequence). The DNA for the CDR3 is TGTGCCAGCAGCTATAATTTGGGACTCCGTGGAACTGAAGCTTTCTTT. Protein sequence: CASSYNLGLRGTEAFF.

The genes are TRBV5-4 and TRBJ2-7; TRBD2 aligns across 13 bases. CDR1 SGHNT and CDR2 YYREEE come from the germline V gene (reference sequence). V trimming: 4 bases; J trimming: 4 bases; junction bases outside the gene matches: 5. The CDR3 loop spans 15 amino acids. The CDR3 here is CASSPGTSGTYEQYF. The CDR3, as DNA: TGTGCCAGCAGCCCGGGGACTAGCGGGACTTACGAGCAGTACTTC.

This rearrangement joins TRBV6-5 to TRBJ2-3; a weak D match, TRBD2 (5 bases). This CDR3 contains 16 residues. Germline lookup yields CDR1 MNHEY and CDR2 SVGAGI. Trimming shortened V by 4 bases and J by 9 bases, and 23 bases separated the two germline ends. CDR3 sequence reads: CASSFNAMGASYTQYF. The DNA for the CDR3 is TGTGCCAGCAGTTTCAACGCGATGGGAGCTAGTTACACGCAGTATTTT.

This chain uses TRBV28 with TRBJ1-1; D may be TRBD1 (5 bases). Germline CDR1 MDHEN, CDR2 SYDVKM. V was trimmed by 5 bases and J by 9 bases, leaving 13 bases between them. CDR3 length equals 12 residues. CDR3 residues: CASSTRDGKAFF. In DNA, the CDR3 is TGTGCCAGCAGTACGCGGGACGGGAAAGCTTTCTTT.

The chain is built from TRBV28 and TRBJ2-7; the match to TRBD2 covers 9 bases. This CDR3 has 14 residues. Trimming cost V 6 bases and J 2 bases; bases outside gene matches: 5. Germline V lookup: CDR1 MDHEN, CDR2 SYDVKM. The CDR3 sequence: CASSLAGNTYEQYF. The CDR3 DNA follows: TGTGCCAGCAGCCTAGCGGGAAATACCTACGAGCAGTACTTC. The whole variable domain, filled in from reference TRBV28 and TRBJ2-7, reads DVKVTQSSRYLVKRTGEKVFLECVQDMDHENMFWYRQDPGLGLRLIYFSYDVKMKEKGDIPEGYSVSREKKERFSLILESASTNQTSMYLCASSLAGNTYEQYFGPGTRLTVT.

CDR3 residues: CASSLQGLYPEAFF. As DNA, the CDR3 is TGTGCCAGCAGCTTGCAAGGACTTTACCCTGAAGCTTTCTTT. This chain joins TRBV5-6 and TRBJ1-1, with D hard to call. Trimming left V 1 base short and J 6 bases short, with 13 bases between. The CDR3 has 14 residues. CDR1 is SGHDT and CDR2 is YYEEEE in the germline V gene.

The chain recombines TRBV14 with TRBJ2-3, with D perhaps TRBD2 (6 bases). Germline lookup yields CDR1 SGHDN and CDR2 FVKESK. CDR3 length equals 16 residues. Trimming removed 0 bases at V and 4 bases at J, with 14 bases between. The CDR3 DNA reads as TGTGCCAGCAGCCAAGATGTCGGGAGTACCGCAGATACGCAGTATTTT. Translation gives CASSQDVGSTADTQYF. Together with reference TRBV14 and TRBJ2-3, the CDR3 gives the full variable domain: EAGVTQFPSHSVIEKGQTVTLRCDPISGHDNLYWYRRVMGKEIKFLLHFVKESKQDESGMPNNRFLAERTGGTYSTLKVQPAELEDSGVYFCASSQDVGSTADTQYFGPGTRLTVL.

The chain recombines TRBV5-4 with TRBJ2-2; TRBD1 matches 11 bases. Germline CDR1 is SGHNT and CDR2 is YYREEE (reference sequence). Germline trimming cut 4 bases from V and 3 bases from J; bases unmatched to any gene: 2. The CDR3 is made up of 15 amino acids. CDR3 sequence reads: CASSGTGGYTGELFF. The CDR3 DNA sequence: TGTGCCAGCAGCGGGACAGGGGGATACACCGGGGAGCTGTTTTTT.

The J gene is TRBJ2-7, the V gene TRBV29-1, with 11 bases that match TRBD2. Germline V gene sequence: CDR1 SQVTM, CDR2 ANQGSEA. The CDR3 sequence is 12 residues long. J gave up 3 bases and V 5 bases, and 0 bases lay outside the gene matches. The CDR3 DNA follows: TGCAGCGTTCTAGCGGGAGGCTACGAGCAGTACTTC. Amino acids: CSVLAGGYEQYF.